The 25 T cell receptor beta chains given below trace back to one sample, sequenced in a study of cytomegalovirus exposure and HLA in healthy donors. PCR used 60 Vbeta primers and 13 Jbeta primers. Some clones are missing from TCRdb's copy, which holds only in-frame ones; the method was immunoSEQ multiplex PCR. The sample shows 160,000 or so clones, 80% of them seen only once. The sample was PBMCs. These receptors were collected from a young man in good health and CMV-seronegative.

The gene calls are TRBV28 and TRBJ2-3; no clear D gene. V was shortened by 3 bases and J by 2 bases, with 9 bases between the two germline ends. The CDR3 runs 14 residues. CDR1 is MDHEN and CDR2 is SYDVKM in the germline V gene. CDR3 in amino acids: CASSLSSYTDTQYF. CDR3 in DNA: TGTGCCAGCAGTTTGTCTAGTTACACAGATACGCAGTATTTT. The full variable domain, with the rest looked up from reference TRBV28 and TRBJ2-3, is DVKVTQSSRYLVKRTGEKVFLECVQDMDHENMFWYRQDPGLGLRLIYFSYDVKMKEKGDIPEGYSVSREKKERFSLILESASTNQTSMYLCASSLSSYTDTQYFGPGTRLTVL.

CDR3 sequence (DNA): TGTGCCAGCAGCTTAGATTATAGCAATCAGCCCCAGCATTTT. Translating gives CASSLDYSNQPQHF. V usage is TRBV11-2 and J usage is TRBJ1-5; D gene unclear. This CDR3 region has 14 residues. V was shortened by 0 bases and J by 0 bases, with 3 bases between the two germline ends. Germline CDR1 and CDR2: SGHAT and FQNNGV.

The chain has TRBV30 and TRBJ2-6, with D possibly being TRBD1 (5 bases). Germline V gene data show CDR1 as GTSNPN and CDR2 as SVGIG (reference sequence). The CDR3 has 13 amino acids. Trimming removed 3 bases from V and 2 bases from J, with 5 bases in between. CDR3 residues: CAWRTAGANVLTF. The DNA of the CDR3 is TGTGCCTGGAGGACAGCTGGGGCCAACGTCCTGACTTTC.

This chain connects TRBV7-3 to TRBJ1-2, with 8 bases lining up with TRBD1. CDR1 and CDR2 (germline): SGHTA, FQGTGA. This CDR3 contains 17 residues. The V gene end was trimmed by 4 bases and the J gene end by 7 bases; junction bases not matched to a gene: 17. CDR3 nucleotides: TGTGCCAGCAGCTCCACTGGAGCCCCCGACAGGGGCTCTGGCTACACCTTC. This codes for CASSSTGAPDRGSGYTF.

This clone was seen once. The V and J genes are TRBV28 and TRBJ1-5; TRBD1 matches 12 bases. Germline CDR1 reads MDHEN; CDR2 reads SYDVKM. The CDR3 is 18 amino acids. With V trimmed by 7 bases and J by 3 bases, 13 bases remained unmatched. As DNA, the CDR3 is TGTGCCAGCAATTCCGGGACAGGGGGCCCGGGGCTCAATCAGCCCCAGCATTTT. This gives the protein CASNSGTGGPGLNQPQHF.

The CDR3: CATSMQYSGNTIYF. The CDR3 DNA is TGTGCCACCAGCATGCAGTACTCTGGAAACACCATATATTTT. The chain recombines TRBV15 with TRBJ1-3; no clear D gene. V was clipped by 4 bases and J by 0 bases, with 7 bases between them. The germline V gene has CDR1 LNHNV and CDR2 YYDKDF (reference sequence). This CDR3 is built from 14 residues.

The chain carries TRBV11-2 and TRBJ2-1; D is unclear. The germline CDR1 and CDR2 sequences are SGHAT and FQNNGV. This CDR3 spans 13 amino acids. V lost 5 bases, J lost 8 bases, and 13 bases lay in between. CDR3 in DNA: TGTGCCAGCAGCGTTACTCTAGACCATGAGCAGTTCTTC. Encoded protein: CASSVTLDHEQFF.

The chain employs TRBV9 and TRBJ1-1; 7 positions agree with TRBD1. The CDR3 loop spans 15 amino acids. Germline V lookup: CDR1 SGDLS, CDR2 YYNGEE. Trimming removed 3 bases from V and 5 bases from J; junction bases left unmatched: 10. CDR3 bases: TGTGCCAGCAGCGCTTCGGACAGGACCCGTACTGAAGCTTTCTTT. This encodes CASSASDRTRTEAFF.

The chain recombines TRBV14 with TRBJ2-1; D is unclear. The CDR3 is made up of 15 amino acids. Germline assignment: CDR1 SGHDN and CDR2 FVKESK. Trimming took off 2 bases at V and 8 bases at J, with 16 bases between the two ends. The CDR3 nucleotides are TGTGCCAGCAGCCAAAAGTCCAGGAACGGCCATGAGCAGTTCTTC. It translates to CASSQKSRNGHEQFF. The full variable domain, its missing parts supplied by reference TRBV14 and TRBJ2-1, is EAGVTQFPSHSVIEKGQTVTLRCDPISGHDNLYWYRRVMGKEIKFLLHFVKESKQDESGMPNNRFLAERTGGTYSTLKVQPAELEDSGVYFCASSQKSRNGHEQFFGPGTRLTVL.

The genes are TRBV13 and TRBJ2-7; D is perhaps TRBD2 (5 bases). The germline V and J ends were trimmed by 3 bases and 3 bases, with 15 bases remaining between them. This CDR3 contains 15 residues. Germline CDR1 is PRHDT and CDR2 is FYEKMQ (reference sequence). The CDR3 region is CASSLAAGRDYEQYF. CDR3 coding DNA: TGTGCCAGCAGCTTGGCGGCAGGACGGGACTACGAGCAGTACTTC.

For this clone: Different DNA sequences within this sample yield the same CDR3. The CDR3 DNA follows: TGTGCCAGCAGTCCCGGGGGTAGCTCCTACAATGAGCAGTTCTTC. It codes for CASSPGGSSYNEQFF. The chain carries TRBV9 and TRBJ2-1; weak D call: TRBD2 (6 bases). Per the germline V gene, CDR1 is SGDLS and CDR2 is YYNGEE. V dropped 5 bases and J dropped 0 bases, with 12 bases sitting between them. The CDR3 loop spans 15 amino acids.

CDR3: CASSLQPDNSPLHF. CDR3 in DNA: TGTGCCAGCAGTTTACAACCAGATAATTCACCCCTCCACTTT. The gene calls are TRBV28 and TRBJ1-6; the D is unclear. This CDR3 is 14 amino acids long. The germline V and J ends were trimmed by 2 bases and 5 bases, with 7 bases remaining between them. The germline V gene encodes CDR1 MDHEN and CDR2 SYDVKM.

This clone was seen a handful of times. The chain links TRBV7-9 to TRBJ2-2; the D gene is possibly TRBD2 (5 bases). V lost 3 bases and J lost 0, with 14 bases in between. The CDR3 is 17 amino acids. Germline V lookup: CDR1 SEHNR, CDR2 FQNEAQ (reference sequence). The CDR3 region is CASSFTSTATNTGELFF. The CDR3 DNA sequence: TGTGCCAGCAGCTTCACTAGTACTGCGACGAACACCGGGGAGCTGTTTTTT.

V usage is TRBV6-5 and J usage is TRBJ1-1; TRBD1 agrees at 11 bases. From germline, CDR1 is MNHEY and CDR2 SVGAGI. Germline trimming cut 5 bases from V and 6 bases from J; bases unmatched to any gene: 8. The CDR3 is 15 amino acids. The CDR3 sequence: CASSGDRGIRAEAFF. As DNA, the CDR3 is TGTGCCAGCAGTGGGGACAGGGGGATTCGGGCTGAAGCTTTCTTT.

This chain links TRBV7-2 with TRBJ1-4; D is unclear. V lost 0 bases to trimming and J lost 4 bases, with 9 bases between them. The CDR3 is made up of 15 amino acids. The germline V gene encodes CDR1 SGHTA and CDR2 FQGNSA. The CDR3 sequence is CASSLAAADNEKLFF. The CDR3, as DNA: TGTGCCAGCAGCTTAGCGGCGGCAGATAATGAAAAACTGTTTTTT.

This clone was observed a handful of times. V gene TRBV7-7 combines with J gene TRBJ2-1; 7 bases line up with TRBD2. The CDR3 covers 15 residues. Germline V lookup: CDR1 SSHAT, CDR2 FNYEAQ (reference sequence). Trimming at V came to 1 base and at J to 5 bases, leaving 5 bases not matched to a gene. CDR3 DNA sequence: TGTGCCAGCAGCTTAGGGCCTAGCGGTGACAATGAGCAGTTCTTC. Residues: CASSLGPSGDNEQFF.

The gene calls are TRBV5-4 and TRBJ2-5; 8 bases match TRBD2. CDR3 length equals 18 residues. Germline CDR1 and CDR2: SGHNT and YYREEE (reference sequence). The trim removed 4 bases at V and 1 base at J, leaving 15 bases unmatched. The CDR3 region has the DNA TGTGCCAGCAGCCCCCAGGTCAGCGGGGGACCAATCCAAGAGACCCAGTACTTC. The encoded protein is CASSPQVSGGPIQETQYF.

V usage is TRBV23-1 and J usage is TRBJ1-2, with a tentative D call TRBD1 (5 bases). TRBV23-1 is an ORF, and what it does is uncertain. Between the trimmed V and J ends, which lost 0 bases and 0 bases, there was a span of 8 bases. The CDR3 has 15 residues. CDR3 sequence (DNA): TGCGCCAGCAGTCAATCGGCAGGGCCTAACTATGGCTACACCTTC. Amino acids: CASSQSAGPNYGYTF.

This clone was seen more than once but under ten times. Here the CDR3 reads CASSLDPGVSPGTF. Here the CDR3 DNA reads TGCGCCAGCAGCTTGGATCCGGGAGTCTCCCCTGGGACCTTC. The genes are TRBV5-1 and TRBJ1-2; D gene ambiguous. The germline V gene has CDR1 SGHRS and CDR2 YFSETQ. Trimming took off 0 bases at V and 14 bases at J, with 20 bases between the two ends. This CDR3 is 14 amino acids long.

The V call is TRBV28, the J call TRBJ2-7; possible D gene TRBD1, 6 bases. CDR3 length: 13 amino acids. Germline values: CDR1 MDHEN, CDR2 SYDVKM. Trimming removed 6 bases at V and 3 bases at J, with 12 bases between. CDR3 nucleotides: TGTGCCAGCAGGACAGGAGGCTACTACGAGCAGTACTTC. It yields the protein CASRTGGYYEQYF. Filled out from reference TRBV28 and TRBJ2-7, the complete variable domain reads DVKVTQSSRYLVKRTGEKVFLECVQDMDHENMFWYRQDPGLGLRLIYFSYDVKMKEKGDIPEGYSVSREKKERFSLILESASTNQTSMYLCASRTGGYYEQYFGPGTRLTVT.

On this clone: Other DNA sequences in the same sample also yield this CDR3. The gene calls are TRBV19 and TRBJ2-5; possibly TRBD1 for D (5 bases). Between the trimmed V and J ends, which lost 2 bases and 1 base, there was a span of 8 bases. CDR1 is LNHDA and CDR2 is SQIVND in the germline V gene (reference sequence). The CDR3 is 14 residues long. The CDR3 loop reads CASSISRAQETQYF. DNA for the CDR3: TGTGCCAGTAGTATAAGCAGGGCCCAAGAGACCCAGTACTTC. Full variable domain (outside the CDR3, taken from reference TRBV19 and TRBJ2-5): DGGITQSPKYLFRKEGQNVTLSCEQNLNHDAMYWYRQDPGQGLRLIYYSQIVNDFQKGDIAEGYSVSREKKESFPLTVTSAQKNPTAFYLCASSISRAQETQYFGPGTRLLVL.

This clone was picked up one time. The V call is TRBV6-1, the J call TRBJ1-2; maybe TRBD1 (6 bases). V shed 6 bases and J shed 8 bases, with 22 bases lying between them. The CDR3 has 15 residues. Looked up from germline, CDR1 is MNHNS and CDR2 is SASEGT. The CDR3 bases are TGTGCCAGCAGAAGAACAGGGCCTAGTCTCGGCGGCTACACCTTC. This sequence encodes CASRRTGPSLGGYTF.

CDR3 DNA: TGTGCCAGCAATTACAGGGCTGGTCAGCCCCAGCATTTT. As protein: CASNYRAGQPQHF. This chain uses TRBV6-1 with TRBJ1-5; a weak D match, TRBD1 (6 bases). The CDR3 covers 13 residues. CDR1 and CDR2 (germline): MNHNS, SASEGT. Trimming pared 7 bases from V and 6 bases from J, leaving 13 bases between.

The rearrangement joins TRBV19 to TRBJ2-7; possibly TRBD1 for D (6 bases). In germline, CDR1 is LNHDA, CDR2 SQIVND (reference sequence). The CDR3 is 14 residues long. Trimming cost V 7 bases and J 0 bases, with 13 bases left between them. In DNA form, the CDR3 reads TGTGCCAGTAATGACAGGTTGAGCTCCTACGAGCAGTACTTC. Protein: CASNDRLSSYEQYF.

V is TRBV15 and J is TRBJ1-1; 8 bases line up with TRBD1. CDR3 length: 16 residues. Germline V CDR1 and CDR2: LNHNV, YYDKDF (reference sequence). V lost 1 base, J lost 4 bases, and 8 bases stayed unmatched. The CDR3 region has the DNA TGTGCCACCAGCAGAGTTCCCACAGGGGGGGGCACTGAAGCTTTCTTT. This codes for CATSRVPTGGGTEAFF.